The rows below give T cell receptor beta chains drawn from one sample of a study of cytomegalovirus exposure and HLA in healthy donors. Sequencing was performed with immunoSEQ multiplex PCR; in TCRdb, only in-frame clones are kept and a portion is missing. The sample has some 180,000 clones; roughly 80% are singletons. Source material: PBMCs. The source of these receptors is a man in his forties or fifties in good health and CMV-seropositive. Each CDR3 is given with its conserved first and last residue. D genes are given only for firm matches. The listing skips clone size in some rows; elsewhere it reads once, few, many or a size class.

j_gene,abundance,d_gene,v_gene,CDR3nt,CDR3aa
TRBJ2-7,once,TRBD2,TRBV4-2,TGTGCCAGCAGCCAAGATCTATTAATTCCCGGGACTAGCGGGAGGGGACGTTCCTACGAGCAGTACTTC,CASSQDLLIPGTSGRGRSYEQYF
TRBJ2-7,-,-,TRBV28,TGTGCCAGCAGTTCCCCGGGGGCGGGAGATAGGCACGAGCAGTACTTC,CASSSPGAGDRHEQYF
TRBJ2-1,once,-,TRBV6-1,TGTGCCAGCACCGTGCCTCAGGCTGGGTCCAATGAGCAGTTCTTC,CASTVPQAGSNEQFF
TRBJ2-7,-,TRBD1,TRBV5-1,TGCGCCAGCAGCCCCGGGACAGGCCTCCCCTACGAGCAGTACTTC,CASSPGTGLPYEQYF
TRBJ2-1,-,TRBD2,TRBV4-3,TGCGCCAGCAGCCAAGGTGGGGGGGCCTACAATGAGCAGTTCTTC,CASSQGGGAYNEQFF
TRBJ2-3,-,TRBD2,TRBV6-1,TGTGCCAGCAGTCGACTAGCGGGAGGCACAGATACGCAGTATTTT,CASSRLAGGTDTQYF
TRBJ1-1,-,-,TRBV6-1,TGTGCCAGCAGTACCCCTTCCAGGGGTTCTGAAGCTTTCTTT,CASSTPSRGSEAFF
TRBJ2-7,-,-,TRBV29-1,-,CSVAPGTSGGREYF
TRBJ1-1,-,-,TRBV19,TGTGCCAGTAGTATAAGTGTAGCGATGAACACTGAAGCTTTCTTT,CASSISVAMNTEAFF
TRBJ2-1,-,TRBD1,TRBV4-2,TGTGCCAGCAGCCAATCCGGGACAGGGCGCAATGAGCAGTTCTTC,CASSQSGTGRNEQFF
TRBJ2-2,few,TRBD2,TRBV5-6,TGTGCCAGCAGCTTGGCGGGGGGACTAGCGGGAGTCACCGGGGAGCTGTTTTTT,CASSLAGGLAGVTGELFF
TRBJ2-7,-,-,TRBV6-1,TGTGCCAGCAGACCGGGACAAAGCTCCTACGAGCAGTACTTC,CASRPGQSSYEQYF
TRBJ2-7,-,-,TRBV6-6,TGTGCCAGCAGTTACTATAGACAGACAGACTACGAGCAGTACTTC,CASSYYRQTDYEQYF
TRBJ2-1,-,-,TRBV5-1,TGCGCCAGCAGCTTTTCTTTCAATGAGCAGTTCTTC,CASSFSFNEQFF
TRBJ1-5,-,-,TRBV6-1,TGTGCCAGCAGTGAAATCCGAGCGCAGCCCCAGCATTTT,CASSEIRAQPQHF
TRBJ2-7,-,-,TRBV7-2,TGTGCCAGCAGCTTAGCGTCTGAGGTCCCCTACGAGCAGTACTTC,CASSLASEVPYEQYF
TRBJ1-1,-,TRBD1,TRBV18,TGTGCCAGCTCACGGACAGGGGGCGTGACTGAAGCTTTCTTT,CASSRTGGVTEAFF
TRBJ2-3,-,TRBD1,TRBV5-6,TGTGCCAGCAGCTTACCCGGGGGACAGGGCTTCACAGATACGCAGTATTTT,CASSLPGGQGFTDTQYF
TRBJ2-7,-,-,TRBV15,TGTGCCACCAGCAGAGATGGTCAGTTAATTTCCTACGAGCAGTACTTC,CATSRDGQLISYEQYF
TRBJ1-5,few,TRBD1,TRBV28,TGTGCCAGCAGTTTGACAGGGGTCAATCAGCCCCAGCATTTT,CASSLTGVNQPQHF
TRBJ2-1,-,TRBD2,TRBV15,TGTGCCACCAGCAGAGACATACGGACTAGTGGCAATGAGCAGTTCTTC,CATSRDIRTSGNEQFF
TRBJ2-3,-,-,TRBV5-1,TGCGCCAGCAGCCATTCGGGGCTATCATGGCGCGGGGTAGGCACAGATACGCAGTATTTT,CASSHSGLSWRGVGTDTQYF
TRBJ2-7,-,TRBD1,TRBV4-2,TGTGCCAGCAGCCAAGATAGGGGGCTACCGGGACAGGGTCGCGAGCAGTACTTC,CASSQDRGLPGQGREQYF
TRBJ1-6,few,-,TRBV18,TGTGCCAGCTCACCACCTTCGCACTATTCACCCCTCCACTTT,CASSPPSHYSPLHF
TRBJ1-2,-,-,TRBV5-8,TGTGCCAGCAGCTTGTCCCGACAGTTTTGGTATGGCTACACCTTC,CASSLSRQFWYGYTF
TRBJ1-3,-,TRBD1,TRBV11-2,TGTGCCAGCAGCCTACGCGAACAGGGGCACTCTGGAAACACCATATATTTT,CASSLREQGHSGNTIYF
TRBJ2-1,few,TRBD2,TRBV11-2,TGTGCCAGCAGAATACTAGCGGGAGGGCACAATGAGCAGTTCTTC,CASRILAGGHNEQFF
TRBJ2-7,-,-,TRBV10-3,TGTGCCATCAGTGAGGTGACTAGGGGGAGGGGGGCCTACGAGCAGTACTTC,CAISEVTRGRGAYEQYF
TRBJ2-1,-,TRBD2,TRBV7-8,TGTGCCAGCAGCTTAGGCGGCGGGGGGGCGGGGGAGCAGTTCTTC,CASSLGGGGAGEQFF
TRBJ2-3,-,-,TRBV7-2,TGTGCCAGCAGCACGGACTTCACAGATACGCAGTATTTT,CASSTDFTDTQYF
TRBJ1-6,once,TRBD1,TRBV10-3,TGTGCCATCAGCTCAGGGGGCGGTGGATCACCCCTCCACTTT,CAISSGGGGSPLHF
TRBJ2-7,-,TRBD1,TRBV2,TGTGCCAGCACCAACAGGGGAAACTACGAGCAGTACTTC,CASTNRGNYEQYF
TRBJ2-5,-,-,TRBV5-4,TGTGCCAGCAGCTTTGACTACCCCGGGGAGTTTGAGACCCAGTACTTC,CASSFDYPGEFETQYF
TRBJ1-5,-,TRBD1,TRBV2,TGTGCCAGCAGTGAAGGGACAGGGAATCAGCCCCAGCATTTT,CASSEGTGNQPQHF
TRBJ1-2,-,-,TRBV19,TGTGCCAGTAGTATGGACAGCAACTATGGCTACACCTTC,CASSMDSNYGYTF
TRBJ1-6,few,-,TRBV5-1,TGCGCCAGCAGCTTTGACACCGATAATTCACCCCTCCACTTT,CASSFDTDNSPLHF
TRBJ1-1,-,TRBD1,TRBV5-6,TGTGCCAGCAGCTTCCGGGACAGGGTAAAAACTGAAGCTTTCTTT,CASSFRDRVKTEAFF
TRBJ1-2,-,-,TRBV29-1,TGCAGCGTTGAATTCGTCGGTGGCTACACCTTC,CSVEFVGGYTF
TRBJ2-2,-,TRBD1,TRBV27,TGTGCCAGCAGTTTCAGGATCGGGACAGGGAGTTCGAACACCGGGGAGCTGTTTTTT,CASSFRIGTGSSNTGELFF